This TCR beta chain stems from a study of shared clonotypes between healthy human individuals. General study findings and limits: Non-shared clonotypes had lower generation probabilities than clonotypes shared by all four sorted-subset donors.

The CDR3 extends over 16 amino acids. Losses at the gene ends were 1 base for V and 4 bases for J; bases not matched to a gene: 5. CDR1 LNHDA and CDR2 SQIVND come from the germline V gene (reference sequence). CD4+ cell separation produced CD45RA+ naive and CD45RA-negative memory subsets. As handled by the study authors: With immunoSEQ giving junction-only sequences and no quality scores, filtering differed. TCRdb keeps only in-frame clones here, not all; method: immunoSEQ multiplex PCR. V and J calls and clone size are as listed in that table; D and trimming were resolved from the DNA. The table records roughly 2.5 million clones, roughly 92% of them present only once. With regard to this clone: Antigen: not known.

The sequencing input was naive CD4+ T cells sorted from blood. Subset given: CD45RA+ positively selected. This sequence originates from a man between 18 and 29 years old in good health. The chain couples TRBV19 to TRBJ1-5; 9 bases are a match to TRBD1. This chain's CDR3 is CASSIATGGYNQPQHF. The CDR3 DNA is TGTGCCAGTAGTATAGCTACAGGGGGCTATAATCAGCCCCAGCATTTT.